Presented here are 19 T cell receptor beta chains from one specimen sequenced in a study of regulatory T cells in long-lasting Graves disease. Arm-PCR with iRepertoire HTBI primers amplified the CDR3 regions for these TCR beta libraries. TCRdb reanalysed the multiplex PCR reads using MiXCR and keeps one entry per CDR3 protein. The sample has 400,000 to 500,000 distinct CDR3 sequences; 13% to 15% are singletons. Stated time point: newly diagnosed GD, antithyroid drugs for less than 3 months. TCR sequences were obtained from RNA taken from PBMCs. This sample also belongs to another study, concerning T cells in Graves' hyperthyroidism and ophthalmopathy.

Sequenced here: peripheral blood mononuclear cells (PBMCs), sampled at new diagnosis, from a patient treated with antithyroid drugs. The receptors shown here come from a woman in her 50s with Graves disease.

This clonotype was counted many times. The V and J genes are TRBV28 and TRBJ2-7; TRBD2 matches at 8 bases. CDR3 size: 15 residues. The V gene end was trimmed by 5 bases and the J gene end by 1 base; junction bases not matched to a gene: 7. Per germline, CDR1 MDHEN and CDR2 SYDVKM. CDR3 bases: TGTGCCAGCAGTCGGCCGGGACTAGGATCCTACGAGCAGTACTTC. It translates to CASSRPGLGSYEQYF.

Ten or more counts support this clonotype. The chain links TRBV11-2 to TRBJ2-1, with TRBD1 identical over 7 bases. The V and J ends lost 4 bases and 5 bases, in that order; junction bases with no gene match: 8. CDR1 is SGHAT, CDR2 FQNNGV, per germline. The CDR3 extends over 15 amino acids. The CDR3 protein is CASSSQGQTHNEQFF. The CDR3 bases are TGTGCCAGCAGCTCCCAGGGACAGACCCACAATGAGCAGTTCTTC.

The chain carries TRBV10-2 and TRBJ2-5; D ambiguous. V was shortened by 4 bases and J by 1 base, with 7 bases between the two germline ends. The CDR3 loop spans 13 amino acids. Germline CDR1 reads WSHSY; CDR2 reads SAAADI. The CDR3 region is CASSVLSQETQYF. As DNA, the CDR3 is TGCGCCAGCAGTGTTTTGAGCCAAGAGACCCAGTACTTC.

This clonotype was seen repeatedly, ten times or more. The CDR3 sequence: CASSSDSKGGQDYTF. The CDR3 DNA reads TGCGCCAGCAGCTCGGACAGCAAAGGAGGACAGGACTACACCTTC. V and J are TRBV5-1 and TRBJ1-2; 7 bases are a match to TRBD1. CDR3 size: 15 residues. The germline gives CDR1 SGHRS, CDR2 YFSETQ. J lost 10 bases, V lost 3 bases, and 15 bases had no gene match. Supplemented by reference TRBV5-1 and TRBJ1-2, the full variable domain reads KAGVTQTPRYLIKTRGQQVTLSCSPISGHRSVSWYQQTPGQGLQFLFEYFSETQRNKGNFPGRFSGRQFSNSRSEMNVSTLELGDSALYLCASSSDSKGGQDYTFGSGTRLTVV.

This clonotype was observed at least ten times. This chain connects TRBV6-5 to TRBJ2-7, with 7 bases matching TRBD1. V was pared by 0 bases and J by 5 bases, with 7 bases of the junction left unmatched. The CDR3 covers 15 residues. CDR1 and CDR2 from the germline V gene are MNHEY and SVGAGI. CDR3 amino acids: CASSYSSRGTHEQYF. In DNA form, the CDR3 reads TGTGCCAGCAGTTACTCGTCCAGGGGGACCCACGAGCAGTACTTC.

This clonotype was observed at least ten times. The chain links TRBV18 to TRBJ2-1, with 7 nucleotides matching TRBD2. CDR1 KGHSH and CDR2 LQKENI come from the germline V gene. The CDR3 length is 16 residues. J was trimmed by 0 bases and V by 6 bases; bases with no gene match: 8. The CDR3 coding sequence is TGTGCCAGCTCCGTGACTAGCAGAAGCTCCTACAATGAGCAGTTCTTC. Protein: CASSVTSRSSYNEQFF.

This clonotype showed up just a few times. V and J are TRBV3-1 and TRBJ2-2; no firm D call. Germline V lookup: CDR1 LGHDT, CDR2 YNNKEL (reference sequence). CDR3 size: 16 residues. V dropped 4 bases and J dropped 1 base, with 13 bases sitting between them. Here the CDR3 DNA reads TGTGCCAGCAGCCTCAGTTGGGGTTTGAACACCGGGGAGCTGTTTTTT. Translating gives CASSLSWGLNTGELFF.

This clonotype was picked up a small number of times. CDR3 DNA sequence: TGCGCCAGCAGCCCTTTTGGGACAGGGAACACCGGGGAGCTGTTTTTT. This translates into CASSPFGTGNTGELFF. The rearrangement uses TRBV4-1 and TRBJ2-2, with 8 bases that match TRBD1. Germline V CDR1 and CDR2: MGHRA, YSYEKL. The trim removed 4 bases at V and 1 base at J, leaving 5 bases unmatched. This CDR3 region has 16 residues.

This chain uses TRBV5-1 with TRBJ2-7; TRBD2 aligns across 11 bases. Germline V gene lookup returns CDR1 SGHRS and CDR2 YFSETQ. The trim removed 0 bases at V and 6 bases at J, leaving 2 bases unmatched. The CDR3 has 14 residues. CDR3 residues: CASSLDLAGGEQYF. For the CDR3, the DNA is TGCGCCAGCAGCTTGGATCTAGCGGGAGGCGAGCAGTACTTC.

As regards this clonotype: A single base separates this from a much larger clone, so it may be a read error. The chain's CDR3 is CASSWTASSYNEQLF. The CDR3 DNA is TGTGCCAGCAGCTGGACGGCGAGCTCCTACAATGAGCAGTTGTTC. The chain joins TRBV7-9 to TRBJ2-1; D not certain. Germline V lookup: CDR1 SEHNR, CDR2 FQNEAQ (reference sequence). The CDR3 has 15 amino acids.

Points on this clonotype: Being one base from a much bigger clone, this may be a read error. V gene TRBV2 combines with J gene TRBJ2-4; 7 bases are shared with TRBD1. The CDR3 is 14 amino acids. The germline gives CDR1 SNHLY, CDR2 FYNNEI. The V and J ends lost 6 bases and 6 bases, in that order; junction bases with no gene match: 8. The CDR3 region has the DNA TGTGCCAGCAGCTTGACAGGGTCCAGAAACATTCAGTACTTC. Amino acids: CASSLTGSRNIQYF.

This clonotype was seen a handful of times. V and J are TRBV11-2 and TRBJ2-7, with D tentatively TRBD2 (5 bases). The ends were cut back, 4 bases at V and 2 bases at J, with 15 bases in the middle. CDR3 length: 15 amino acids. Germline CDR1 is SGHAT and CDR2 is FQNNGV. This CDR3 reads CASSSSGERPYEQYF. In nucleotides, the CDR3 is TGTGCCAGCAGCTCGTCCGGGGAGCGGCCCTACGAGCAGTACTTC.

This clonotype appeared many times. The CDR3 DNA reads TGCGCCAGCAGCTTAGGAGCGGGAGCAGATACGCAGTATTTT. It translates to CASSLGAGADTQYF. The chain carries TRBV5-1 and TRBJ2-3; 8 positions match TRBD2. V was clipped by 2 bases and J by 4 bases; unmatched bases: 3. CDR1 SGHRS and CDR2 YFSETQ come from the germline V gene. The CDR3 length is 14 residues.

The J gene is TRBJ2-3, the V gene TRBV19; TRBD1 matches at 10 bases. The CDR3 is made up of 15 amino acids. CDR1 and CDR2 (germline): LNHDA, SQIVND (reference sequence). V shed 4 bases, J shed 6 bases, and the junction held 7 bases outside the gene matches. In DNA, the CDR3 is TGTGCCAGTAGTACACTCCCGGGACAGGGGGATACGCAGTATTTT. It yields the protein CASSTLPGQGDTQYF.

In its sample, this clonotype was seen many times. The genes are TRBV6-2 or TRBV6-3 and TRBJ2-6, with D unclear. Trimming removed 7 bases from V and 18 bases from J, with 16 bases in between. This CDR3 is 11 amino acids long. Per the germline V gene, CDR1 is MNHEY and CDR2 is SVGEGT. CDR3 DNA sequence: TGTGCCAGCACTAGACATGCGGTTCCGACTTTC. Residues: CASTRHAVPTF.

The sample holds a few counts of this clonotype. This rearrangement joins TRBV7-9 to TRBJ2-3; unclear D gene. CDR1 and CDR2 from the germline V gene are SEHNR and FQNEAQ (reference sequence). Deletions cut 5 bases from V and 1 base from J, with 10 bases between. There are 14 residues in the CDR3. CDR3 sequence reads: CASSPYTGTDTQYF. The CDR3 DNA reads TGTGCCAGCAGCCCATATACCGGCACAGATACGCAGTATTTT. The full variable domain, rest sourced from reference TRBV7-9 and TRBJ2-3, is DTGVSQNPRHKITKRGQNVTFRCDPISEHNRLYWYRQTLGQGPEFLTYFQNEAQLEKSRLLSDRFSAERPKGSFSTLEIQRTEQGDSAMYLCASSPYTGTDTQYFGPGTRLTVL.

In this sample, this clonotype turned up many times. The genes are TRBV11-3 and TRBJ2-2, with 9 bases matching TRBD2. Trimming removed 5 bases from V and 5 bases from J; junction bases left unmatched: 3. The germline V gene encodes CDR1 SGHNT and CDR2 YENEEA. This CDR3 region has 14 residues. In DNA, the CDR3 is TGTGCCAGCAGCGAAACTAGCGGGACCGGGGAGCTGTTTTTT. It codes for CASSETSGTGELFF. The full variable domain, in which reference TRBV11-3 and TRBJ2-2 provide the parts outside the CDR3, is EAGVVQSPRYKIIEKKQPVAFWCNPISGHNTLYWYLQNLGQGPELLIRYENEEAVDDSQLPKDRFSAERLKGVDSTLKIQPAELGDSAVYLCASSETSGTGELFFGEGSRLTVL.

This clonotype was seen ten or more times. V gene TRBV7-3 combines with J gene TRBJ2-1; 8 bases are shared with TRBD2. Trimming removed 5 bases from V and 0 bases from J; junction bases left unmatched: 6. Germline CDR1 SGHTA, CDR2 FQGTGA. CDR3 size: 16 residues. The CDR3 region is CASSPLAGSSYNEQFF. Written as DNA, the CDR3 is TGTGCCAGCAGCCCGTTAGCGGGGTCCTCCTACAATGAGCAGTTCTTC.

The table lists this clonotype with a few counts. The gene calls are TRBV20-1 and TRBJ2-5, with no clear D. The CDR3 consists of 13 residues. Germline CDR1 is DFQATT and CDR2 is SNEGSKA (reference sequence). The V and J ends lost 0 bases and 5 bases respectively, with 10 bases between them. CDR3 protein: CSARESSWETQYF. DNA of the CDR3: TGCAGTGCTAGAGAAAGCAGCTGGGAGACCCAGTACTTC.